This paragraph reports one T cell receptor beta chain. These data belong to a study of blood T cell repertoires in COVID-19. The assay was immunoSEQ multiplex PCR, and TCRdb's table has in-frame clones only and misses some. The data contain roughly 57,000 clones, 79% of them singletons. The sample was peripheral blood. This sequence originates from a man aged 60-69 years with acute or convalescent COVID-19.

The CDR3 DNA reads as TGTGCCAGCAGCTTAGCGACCCAAGGAGTACCCCAGTACTTC. It translates to CASSLATQGVPQYF. The J gene is TRBJ2-5, the V gene TRBV7-6; D ambiguous. V was shortened by 0 bases and J by 9 bases, with 14 bases between the two germline ends. Germline CDR1 SGHVS, CDR2 FNYEAQ. There are 14 residues in the CDR3.